This T cell receptor beta chain appears in the sequencing data of a study of blood T cell repertoires in COVID-19. As for the study in general: Sites in the United States, Italy and Spain provided acute and convalescent COVID-19 samples. T cells, B-cell-depleted T cells, or PBMCs supplied cDNA or gDNA.

Trimming stripped 5 bases from V and 7 bases from J, with 12 bases between. This CDR3 has 13 residues. Germline V gene data show CDR1 as SEHNR and CDR2 as FQNEAQ (reference sequence). The assay was immunoSEQ multiplex PCR, and TCRdb's table has in-frame clones only and misses some. The table lists almost 90,000 clones, approximately 88% of them singletons, with approximately 10% in the top ten. Sample: peripheral blood. This clonotype originated in an older man with acute or convalescent COVID-19. The V gene is TRBV7-9, the J gene TRBJ1-5; D perhaps matches TRBD1 (5 bases). CDR3 sequence reads: CASSPQSGQPQHF. CDR3 nucleotides: TGTGCCAGCAGCCCTCAATCAGGGCAGCCCCAGCATTTT.